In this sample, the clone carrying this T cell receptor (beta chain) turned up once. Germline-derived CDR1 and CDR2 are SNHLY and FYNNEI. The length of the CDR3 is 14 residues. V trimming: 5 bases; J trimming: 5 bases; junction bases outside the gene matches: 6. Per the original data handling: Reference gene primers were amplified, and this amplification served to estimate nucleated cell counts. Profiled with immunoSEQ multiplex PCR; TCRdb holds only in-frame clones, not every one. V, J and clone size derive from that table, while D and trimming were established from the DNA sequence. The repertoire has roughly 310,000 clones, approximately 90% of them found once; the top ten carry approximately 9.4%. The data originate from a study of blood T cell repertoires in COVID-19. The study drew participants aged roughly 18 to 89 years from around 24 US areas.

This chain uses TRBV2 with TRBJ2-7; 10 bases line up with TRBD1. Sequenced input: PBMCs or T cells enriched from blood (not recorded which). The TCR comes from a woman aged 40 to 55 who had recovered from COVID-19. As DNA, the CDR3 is TGTGCCAGCAGTCAGACAGGGGGCGGAAACGAGCAGTACTTC. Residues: CASSQTGGGNEQYF.